The clone carrying this T cell receptor (delta chain) was seen only a few times. The data belong to a study of gamma-delta chains in newborns, infants, children. Trimming took 3 bases from V and 1 from J; bases not matched to a gene: 9. The V gene's germline CDR1 is GEAIGNYY and CDR2 EKD. The CDR3 extends over 17 amino acids. TCRdb re-called clones from the reads via CATT. The sample carries under 7,000 delta-chain clones, around 11% recorded once. The source is a child who was a newborn, infant or young child, either healthy, febrile or measles-vaccinated (not recorded which). The sample was blood. The V and J genes are TRDV2 and TRDJ1; TRDD3 aligns across 11 bases. The CDR3 is CACDDLLGDRATDKLIF. In nucleotides, the CDR3 is TGTGCCTGTGACGATCTACTGGGGGATAGGGCCACCGATAAACTCATCTTT.